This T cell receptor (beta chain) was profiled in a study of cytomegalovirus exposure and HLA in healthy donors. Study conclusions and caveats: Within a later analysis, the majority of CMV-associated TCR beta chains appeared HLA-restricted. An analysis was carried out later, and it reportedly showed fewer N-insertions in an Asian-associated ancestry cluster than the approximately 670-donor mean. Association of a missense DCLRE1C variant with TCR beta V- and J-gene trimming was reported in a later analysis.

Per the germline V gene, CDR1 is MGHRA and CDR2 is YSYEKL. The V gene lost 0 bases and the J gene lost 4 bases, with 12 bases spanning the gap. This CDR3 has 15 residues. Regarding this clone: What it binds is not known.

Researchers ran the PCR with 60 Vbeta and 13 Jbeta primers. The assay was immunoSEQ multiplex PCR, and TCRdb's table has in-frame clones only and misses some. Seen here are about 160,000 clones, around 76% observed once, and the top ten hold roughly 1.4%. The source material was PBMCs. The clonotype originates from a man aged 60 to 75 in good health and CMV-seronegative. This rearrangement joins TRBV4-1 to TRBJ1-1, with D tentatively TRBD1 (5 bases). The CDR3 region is CASSQEVVQVTEAFF. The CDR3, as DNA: TGCGCCAGCAGCCAAGAAGTGGTACAGGTCACTGAAGCTTTCTTT.